One sample yielded the 24 T cell receptor beta chains listed below, sequenced in a study of blood T cell repertoires in COVID-19 (dated by TCRdb to 2020 to 2022). The method was the immunoSEQ multiplex PCR assay. In its TCRdb copy, this immuneACCESS table keeps in-frame sequences only and misses some clones. Where compared with another copy, unresolved V genes explain less than half of these, and the others have no known cause. The sample table lists roughly 260,000 clones, roughly four fifths of them with a count of one. The ten largest clones capture about 4.8% of the sample. The sequenced sample was peripheral blood. These receptor sequences come from a woman in her sixties or seventies with acute or convalescent COVID-19.

The chain combines TRBV3-1 (or the pseudogene TRBV3-2) with TRBJ2-5; D gene uncertain. V lost 4 bases, J lost 7 bases, and 10 bases lay in between. Germline V gives CDR1 LGHDT, CDR2 YNNKEL (reference sequence). This CDR3 spans 12 amino acids. CDR3 bases: TGTGCCAGCAGCCTAACCCCGGGGACCCAGTACTTC. Its protein is CASSLTPGTQYF.

This chain uses TRBV10-2 with TRBJ2-3; maybe TRBD2 (6 bases). Trimming left V 7 bases short and J 4 bases short, with 15 bases between. The CDR3 runs to 14 residues. Germline loops: CDR1 WSHSY, CDR2 SAAADI. The DNA of the CDR3 is TGCGCCAGCACCCCGGAGGGGCGCTCAGATACGCAGTATTTT. Translated: CASTPEGRSDTQYF.

V gene TRBV25-1 combines with J gene TRBJ2-5; 7 nucleotides align to TRBD1. Germline CDR1 reads MGHDK; CDR2 reads SYGVNS. The trim removed 1 base at V and 4 bases at J, leaving 3 bases unmatched. The CDR3 spans 14 residues. DNA for the CDR3: TGTGCCAGCAGTGAATCAGGGGGTAGAGAGACCCAGTACTTC. Translating gives CASSESGGRETQYF.

This sequence joins TRBV3-1 (or the pseudogene TRBV3-2) and TRBJ1-3; TRBD1 might be the D (5 bases). This CDR3 contains 15 residues. Trimming cost V 4 bases and J 0 bases, with 10 bases left between them. Germline V gene data show CDR1 as LGHDT and CDR2 as YNNKEL (reference sequence). CDR3 DNA sequence: TGTGCCAGCAGCCCGACAGTGGGCTCTGGAAACACCATATATTTT. This translates into CASSPTVGSGNTIYF.

J is TRBJ1-5 and V is TRBV27; tentatively, D is TRBD1 (5 bases). CDR3 size: 16 residues. Trimming removed 5 bases at V and 3 bases at J, with 17 bases between. The germline V gene encodes CDR1 MNHEY and CDR2 SMNVEV (reference sequence). CDR3: CASSLQGNLDNQPQHF. For the CDR3, the DNA is TGTGCCAGCAGTCTCCAGGGAAATTTGGACAATCAGCCCCAGCATTTT.

The rearrangement joins TRBV27 to TRBJ2-3; 10 positions agree with TRBD2. The germline V gene has CDR1 MNHEY and CDR2 SMNVEV (reference sequence). This CDR3 is 16 amino acids long. Unmatched junction bases numbered 4, after V lost 0 bases and J lost 4 bases. The CDR3 protein is CASSLSRLAGADTQYF. The CDR3, as DNA: TGTGCCAGCAGTTTATCGAGACTAGCGGGCGCAGATACGCAGTATTTT.

The chain joins TRBV28 to TRBJ2-5, with a weak D call TRBD1 (5 bases). The germline V gene encodes CDR1 MDHEN and CDR2 SYDVKM. This CDR3 contains 17 residues. Trimming took off 7 bases at V and 5 bases at J, with 26 bases between the two ends. CDR3 sequence reads: CASTSSLTNRRVETQYF. Here the CDR3 DNA reads TGTGCCAGCACCTCCTCTTTGACAAACAGGAGAGTGGAGACCCAGTACTTC.

A word on this clone: Within the sample, other DNA sequences also encode this same CDR3. The chain couples TRBV6-5 to TRBJ1-4; 9 nucleotides agree with TRBD1. Losses at the gene ends were 2 bases for V and 0 bases for J; bases not matched to a gene: 1. The CDR3 spans 16 residues. The germline gives CDR1 MNHEY, CDR2 SVGAGI. CDR3: CASSYDRGATNEKLFF. Here the CDR3 DNA reads TGTGCCAGCAGTTACGACAGGGGGGCAACTAATGAAAAACTGTTTTTT.

This clone was counted only a few times. The rearrangement links TRBV19 to TRBJ1-3; D is possibly TRBD1 (5 bases). CDR1 and CDR2 (germline): LNHDA, SQIVND (reference sequence). The germline V and J ends were trimmed by 7 bases and 1 base, with 11 bases remaining between them. The CDR3 is 14 amino acids. The CDR3 DNA reads as TGTGCCAGTATTCGTGCAGGGTCTGGAAACACCATATATTTT. It yields the protein CASIRAGSGNTIYF. The whole variable domain, remainder taken from reference TRBV19 and TRBJ1-3, is DGGITQSPKYLFRKEGQNVTLSCEQNLNHDAMYWYRQDPGQGLRLIYYSQIVNDFQKGDIAEGYSVSREKKESFPLTVTSAQKNPTAFYLCASIRAGSGNTIYFGEGSWLTVV.

In its sample, this clone was seen once. The chain employs TRBV29-1 and TRBJ1-1; 9 bases line up with TRBD1. The CDR3 covers 14 residues. The germline V gene encodes CDR1 SQVTM and CDR2 ANQGSEA. The V segment lost 6 bases and the J segment 1 base; nucleotides outside the gene matches: 6. CDR3 DNA sequence: TGCAGCGTCCACGGACAGGGGACGAACACTGAAGCTTTCTTT. Translating gives CSVHGQGTNTEAFF.

The CDR3 DNA follows: TGTGCCAGCAGCTTAGCCGGGACAGCTAATTCACCCCTCCACTTT. As protein: CASSLAGTANSPLHF. The rearrangement uses TRBV11-2 and TRBJ1-6; 7 bases line up with TRBD1. This CDR3 contains 15 residues. Germline V gene data show CDR1 as SGHAT and CDR2 as FQNNGV. The trim removed 1 base at V and 6 bases at J, leaving 3 bases unmatched.

This chain connects TRBV28 to TRBJ1-4; TRBD1 matches at 8 bases. Germline V gene data show CDR1 as MDHEN and CDR2 as SYDVKM. With V trimmed by 6 bases and J by 4 bases, 7 bases remained unmatched. The CDR3 totals 15 residues. The DNA for the CDR3 is TGTGCCAGCAGGCTACAGGGGGGTAGTAATGAAAAACTGTTTTTT. Encoded protein: CASRLQGGSNEKLFF.

The chain combines TRBV6-5 with TRBJ2-2; D is undetermined. This CDR3 has 14 amino acids. Trimming pared 2 bases from V and 4 bases from J, leaving 8 bases between. Germline CDR1 and CDR2: MNHEY and SVGAGI. In nucleotides, the CDR3 is TGTGCCAGCAGTTACGGCACGCTCACCGGGGAGCTGTTTTTT. Its protein product is CASSYGTLTGELFF.

This clone was counted only a few times. V gene TRBV28 combines with J gene TRBJ1-2, with a tentative D call TRBD1 (6 bases). CDR3 size: 14 residues. Per germline, CDR1 MDHEN and CDR2 SYDVKM. The V end lost 2 bases, the J end lost 2 bases, and 9 bases lay between the germline ends. In nucleotides, the CDR3 is TGTGCCAGCAGTTTACCGCAGGGGAACTATGGCTACACCTTC. This translates into CASSLPQGNYGYTF.

This clone was observed a few times. The same CDR3 is also encoded by other DNA sequences in this sample. The chain employs TRBV12-3 or TRBV12-4 and TRBJ1-6, with D possibly matching TRBD1 (5 bases). V lost 3 bases, J lost 7 bases, and 7 bases lay in between. The CDR3 is 13 residues long. The CDR3 DNA reads TGTGCCAGCAGTTTCGGGGGAAATTCACCCCTCCACTTT. It yields the protein CASSFGGNSPLHF.

The DNA of the CDR3 is TGTGCCAGCAGCCCGCGGCAGGGCAGTCCGCCCCAGCATTTT. This codes for CASSPRQGSPPQHF. V usage is TRBV7-2 and J usage is TRBJ1-5, with D maybe TRBD1 (5 bases). This CDR3 contains 14 residues. Germline V gene sequence: CDR1 SGHTA, CDR2 FQGNSA. Trimming took 5 bases from V and 9 from J, leaving 17 bases between them.

The chain combines TRBV10-3 with TRBJ2-5; tentatively, D is TRBD1 (5 bases). CDR1 and CDR2 from the germline V gene are ENHRY and SYGVKD. Trimming stripped 9 bases from V and 4 bases from J, with 12 bases between. There are 12 residues in the CDR3. The CDR3 protein is CAIRGSGETQYF. CDR3 DNA sequence: TGTGCCATTAGGGGATCCGGAGAGACCCAGTACTTC.

The DNA for the CDR3 is TGTGCCAGTAGCAAGGGACAGCTAAGTGGCTATGGCTACACCTTC. It is translated as CASSKGQLSGYGYTF. This sequence joins TRBV19 and TRBJ1-2; 7 positions agree with TRBD1. CDR1 and CDR2 (germline): LNHDA, SQIVND (reference sequence). The trim removed 6 bases at V and 4 bases at J, leaving 11 bases unmatched. CDR3 size: 15 residues.

The V and J genes are TRBV3-1 (or the pseudogene TRBV3-2) and TRBJ2-1, with 11 bases matching TRBD2. This CDR3 is built from 17 residues. The germline CDR1 and CDR2 sequences are LGHDT and YNNKEL (reference sequence). After removal of 1 base from V and 5 bases from J, the junction contained 7 bases not matched to a gene. The CDR3 loop reads CASSQVYLAGGHNEQFF. The CDR3 region has the DNA TGTGCCAGCAGCCAAGTCTACCTAGCGGGGGGCCACAATGAGCAGTTCTTC.

In its sample, this clone was seen once. This specimen includes other DNA sequences encoding the same CDR3. The chain employs TRBV6-5 and TRBJ1-1, with D uncertain. Germline V lookup: CDR1 MNHEY, CDR2 SVGAGI. The CDR3 loop spans 14 amino acids. Deletions cut 0 bases from V and 2 bases from J, with 7 bases between. The CDR3 reads CASSYSTGNTEAFF. The CDR3 DNA sequence: TGTGCCAGCAGTTACTCGACGGGTAACACTGAAGCTTTCTTT.

This chain uses TRBV28 with TRBJ1-2; D is ambiguous. CDR1 is MDHEN, CDR2 SYDVKM, per germline. There are 14 residues in the CDR3. The germline V and J ends were trimmed by 2 bases and 4 bases, with 11 bases remaining between them. As DNA, the CDR3 is TGTGCCAGCAGTTTAACGCAGAAAGTCTATGGCTACACCTTC. Protein sequence: CASSLTQKVYGYTF.

Worth noting for this clone: Other DNA sequences in this specimen translate into the identical CDR3. The rearrangement joins TRBV19 to TRBJ1-1; no clear D. Germline CDR1 reads LNHDA; CDR2 reads SQIVND (reference sequence). The CDR3 runs 14 residues. V was cut by 3 bases and J by 0 bases, with 8 bases left in between. The CDR3 loop reads CASSIGGLNTEAFF. The DNA of the CDR3 is TGTGCCAGTAGTATTGGAGGGTTGAACACTGAAGCTTTCTTT. Full variable domain (missing parts from reference TRBV19 and TRBJ1-1): DGGITQSPKYLFRKEGQNVTLSCEQNLNHDAMYWYRQDPGQGLRLIYYSQIVNDFQKGDIAEGYSVSREKKESFPLTVTSAQKNPTAFYLCASSIGGLNTEAFFGQGTRLTVV.

The V and J genes are TRBV5-1 and TRBJ2-5, with D maybe TRBD2 (7 bases). V shed 0 bases and J shed 1 base, with 10 bases lying between them. Germline loops: CDR1 SGHRS, CDR2 YFSETQ. The CDR3 loop spans 15 amino acids. The DNA for the CDR3 is TGCGCCAGCAGCTTGGAGGCGGGGGCCCAAGAGACCCAGTACTTC. Translating gives CASSLEAGAQETQYF. The full variable domain, with the rest looked up from reference TRBV5-1 and TRBJ2-5, is KAGVTQTPRYLIKTRGQQVTLSCSPISGHRSVSWYQQTPGQGLQFLFEYFSETQRNKGNFPGRFSGRQFSNSRSEMNVSTLELGDSALYLCASSLEAGAQETQYFGPGTRLLVL.

The chain is built from TRBV10-3 and TRBJ1-3; the D is unclear. The CDR3 has 14 residues. Trimming shortened V by 3 bases and J by 2 bases, and 8 bases separated the two germline ends. The V gene's germline CDR1 is ENHRY and CDR2 SYGVKD. The CDR3 reads CAISDSEAGNTIYF. The DNA of the CDR3 is TGTGCCATCAGTGATAGTGAAGCTGGAAACACCATATATTTT.